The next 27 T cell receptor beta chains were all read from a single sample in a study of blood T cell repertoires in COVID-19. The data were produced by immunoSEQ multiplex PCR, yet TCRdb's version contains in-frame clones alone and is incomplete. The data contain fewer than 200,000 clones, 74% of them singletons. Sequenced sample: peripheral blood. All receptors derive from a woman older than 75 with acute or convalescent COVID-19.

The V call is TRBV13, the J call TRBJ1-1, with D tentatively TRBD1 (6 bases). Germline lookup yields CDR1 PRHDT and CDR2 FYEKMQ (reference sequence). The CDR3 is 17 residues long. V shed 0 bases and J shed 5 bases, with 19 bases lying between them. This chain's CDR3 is CASSLGAGRGIRTEAFF. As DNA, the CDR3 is TGTGCCAGCAGCTTAGGTGCGGGCAGGGGAATAAGAACTGAAGCTTTCTTT.

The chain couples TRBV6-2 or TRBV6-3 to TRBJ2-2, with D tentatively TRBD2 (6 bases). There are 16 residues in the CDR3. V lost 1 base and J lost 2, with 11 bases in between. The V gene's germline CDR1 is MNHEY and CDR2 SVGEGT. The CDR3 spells CASSYYRTINTGELFF. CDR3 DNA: TGTGCCAGCAGTTACTATAGGACTATTAACACCGGGGAGCTGTTTTTT.

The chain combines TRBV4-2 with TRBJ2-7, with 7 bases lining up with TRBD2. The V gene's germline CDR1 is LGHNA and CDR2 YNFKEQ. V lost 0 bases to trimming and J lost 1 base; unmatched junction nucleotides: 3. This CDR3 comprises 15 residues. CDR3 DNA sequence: TGTGCCAGCAGCCAAGATTGGACTAGGTCCTACGAGCAGTACTTC. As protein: CASSQDWTRSYEQYF.

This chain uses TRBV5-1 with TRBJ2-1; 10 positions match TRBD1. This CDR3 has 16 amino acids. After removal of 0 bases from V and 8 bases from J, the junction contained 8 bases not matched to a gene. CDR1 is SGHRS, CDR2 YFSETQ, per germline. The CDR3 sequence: CASSLGQGQGYHEQFF. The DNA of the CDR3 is TGCGCCAGCAGCTTGGGACAGGGACAGGGGTATCATGAGCAGTTCTTC.

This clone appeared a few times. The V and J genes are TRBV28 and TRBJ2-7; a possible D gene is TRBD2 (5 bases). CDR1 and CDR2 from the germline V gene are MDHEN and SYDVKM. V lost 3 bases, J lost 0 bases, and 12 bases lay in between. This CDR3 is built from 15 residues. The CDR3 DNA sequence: TGTGCCAGCAGTTTTGTGGGAGAGAGCTCCTACGAGCAGTACTTC. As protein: CASSFVGESSYEQYF.

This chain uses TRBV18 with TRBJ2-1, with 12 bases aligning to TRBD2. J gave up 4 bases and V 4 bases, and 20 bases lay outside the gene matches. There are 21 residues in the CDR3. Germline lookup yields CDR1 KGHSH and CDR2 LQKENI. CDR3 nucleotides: TGTGCCAGCTCACAAAACTTCAGGGGGAAACTAGCGGGAGGTTCGTACAATGAGCAGTTCTTC. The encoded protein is CASSQNFRGKLAGGSYNEQFF.

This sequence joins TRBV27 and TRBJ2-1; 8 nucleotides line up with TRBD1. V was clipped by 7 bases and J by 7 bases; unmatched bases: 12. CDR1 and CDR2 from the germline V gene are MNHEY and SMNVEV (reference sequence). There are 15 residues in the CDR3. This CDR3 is CASTTLGQGRNEQFF. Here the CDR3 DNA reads TGTGCCAGCACCACCCTAGGACAGGGAAGGAATGAGCAGTTCTTC.

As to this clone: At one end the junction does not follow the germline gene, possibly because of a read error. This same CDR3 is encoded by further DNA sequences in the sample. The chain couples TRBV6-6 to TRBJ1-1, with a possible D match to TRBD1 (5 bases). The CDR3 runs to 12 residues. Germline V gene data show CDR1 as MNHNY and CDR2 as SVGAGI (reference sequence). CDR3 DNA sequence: TGTGCTAGCAGCTCCCGGGGGACTGAAGCTTTCTTT. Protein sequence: CASSSRGTEAFF.

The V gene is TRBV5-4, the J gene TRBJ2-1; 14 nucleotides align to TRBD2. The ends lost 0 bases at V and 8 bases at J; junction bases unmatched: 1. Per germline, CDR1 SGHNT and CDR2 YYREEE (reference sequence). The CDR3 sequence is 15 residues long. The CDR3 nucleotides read TGTGCCAGCAGCTTGGGACTAGCGGGAGGGTATGAGCAGTTCTTC. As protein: CASSLGLAGGYEQFF.

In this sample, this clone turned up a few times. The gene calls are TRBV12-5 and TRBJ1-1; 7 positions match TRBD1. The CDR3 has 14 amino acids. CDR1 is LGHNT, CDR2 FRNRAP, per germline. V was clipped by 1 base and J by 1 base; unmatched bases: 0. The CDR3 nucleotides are TGTGCTAGTGGTTTGGACAGGGGGAACACTGAAGCTTTCTTT. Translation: CASGLDRGNTEAFF.

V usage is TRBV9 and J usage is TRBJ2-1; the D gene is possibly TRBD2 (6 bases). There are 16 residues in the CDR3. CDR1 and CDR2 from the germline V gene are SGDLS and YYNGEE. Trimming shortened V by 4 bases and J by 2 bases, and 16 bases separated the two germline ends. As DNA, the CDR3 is TGTGCCAGCAGCTCCCCAGCGGGTGCTACCTACAATGAGCAGTTCTTC. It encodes CASSSPAGATYNEQFF. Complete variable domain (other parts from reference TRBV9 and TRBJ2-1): DSGVTQTPKHLITATGQRVTLRCSPRSGDLSVYWYQQSLDQGLQFLIQYYNGEERAKGNILERFSAQQFPDLHSELNLSSLELGDSALYFCASSSPAGATYNEQFFGPGTRLTVL.

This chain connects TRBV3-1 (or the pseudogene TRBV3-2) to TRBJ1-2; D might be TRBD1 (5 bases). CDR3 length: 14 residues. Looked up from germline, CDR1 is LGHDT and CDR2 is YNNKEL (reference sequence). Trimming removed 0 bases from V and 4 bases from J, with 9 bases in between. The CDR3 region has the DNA TGTGCCAGCAGCCAAGATATGGGGGGCTATGGCTACACCTTC. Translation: CASSQDMGGYGYTF.

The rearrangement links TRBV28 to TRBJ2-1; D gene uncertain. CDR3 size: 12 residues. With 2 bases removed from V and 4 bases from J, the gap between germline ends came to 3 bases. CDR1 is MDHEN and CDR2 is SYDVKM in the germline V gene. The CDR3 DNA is TGTGCCAGCAGTTTACAATACAATGAGCAGTTCTTC. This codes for CASSLQYNEQFF.

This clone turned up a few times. CDR3 in amino acids: CASSYGGLQTYEQYF. The CDR3 nucleotides read TGTGCCAGCAGTTATGGTGGCCTCCAAACCTACGAGCAGTACTTC. This chain connects TRBV6-5 to TRBJ2-7; D is unclear. The V gene lost 3 bases and the J gene lost 2 bases, with 14 bases spanning the gap. There are 15 residues in the CDR3. Germline assignment: CDR1 MNHEY and CDR2 SVGAGI.

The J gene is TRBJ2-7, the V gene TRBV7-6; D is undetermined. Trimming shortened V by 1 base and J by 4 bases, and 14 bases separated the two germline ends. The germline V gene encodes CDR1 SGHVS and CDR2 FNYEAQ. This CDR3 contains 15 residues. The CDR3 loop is CASSLETSANYEQYF. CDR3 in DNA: TGTGCCAGCAGCTTAGAGACATCAGCAAATTACGAGCAGTACTTC.

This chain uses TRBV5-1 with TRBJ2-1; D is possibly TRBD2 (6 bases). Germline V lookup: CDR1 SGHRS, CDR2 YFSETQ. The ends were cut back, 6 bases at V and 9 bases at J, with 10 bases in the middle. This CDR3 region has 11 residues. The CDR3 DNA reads TGCGCCAGCAAGGAGGAGGGTGAGCAGTTCTTC. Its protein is CASKEEGEQFF.

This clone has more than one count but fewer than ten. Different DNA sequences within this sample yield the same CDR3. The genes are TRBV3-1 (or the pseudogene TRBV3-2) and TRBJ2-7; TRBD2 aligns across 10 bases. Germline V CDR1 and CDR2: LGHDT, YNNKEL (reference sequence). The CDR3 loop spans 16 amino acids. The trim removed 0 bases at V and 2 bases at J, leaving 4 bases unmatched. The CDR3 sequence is CASSQDTTSGTYEQYF. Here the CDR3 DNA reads TGTGCCAGCAGCCAAGATACTACTAGCGGGACCTACGAGCAGTACTTC.

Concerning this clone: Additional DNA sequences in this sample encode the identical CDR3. The DNA of the CDR3 is TGTGCCAGTAGTATGTCTAGCGGAGACAATGAGCAGTTCTTC. This codes for CASSMSSGDNEQFF. The chain couples TRBV19 to TRBJ2-1, with 7 bases lining up with TRBD2. V lost 3 bases, J lost 5 bases, and 4 bases stayed unmatched. This CDR3 region has 14 residues. Germline V lookup: CDR1 LNHDA, CDR2 SQIVND (reference sequence).

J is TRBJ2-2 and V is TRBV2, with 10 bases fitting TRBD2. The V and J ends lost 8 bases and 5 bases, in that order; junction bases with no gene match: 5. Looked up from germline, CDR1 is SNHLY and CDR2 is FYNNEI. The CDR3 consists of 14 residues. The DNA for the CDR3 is TGTGCCAGCGCGGGACTAGCGACTACCGGGGAGCTGTTTTTT. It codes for CASAGLATTGELFF.

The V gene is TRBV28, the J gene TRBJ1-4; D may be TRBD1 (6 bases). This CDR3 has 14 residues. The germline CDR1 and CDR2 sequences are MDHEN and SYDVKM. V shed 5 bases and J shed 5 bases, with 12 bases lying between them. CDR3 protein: CASSRQVVNEKLFF. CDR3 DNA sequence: TGTGCCAGCAGTCGACAGGTTGTAAATGAAAAACTGTTTTTT.

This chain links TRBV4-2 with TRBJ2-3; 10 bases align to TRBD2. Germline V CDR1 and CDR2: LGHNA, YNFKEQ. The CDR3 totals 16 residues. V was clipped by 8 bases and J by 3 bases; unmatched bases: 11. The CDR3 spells CASAESGRVGTDTQYF. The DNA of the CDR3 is TGTGCCAGCGCGGAGAGCGGGAGGGTGGGGACAGATACGCAGTATTTT.

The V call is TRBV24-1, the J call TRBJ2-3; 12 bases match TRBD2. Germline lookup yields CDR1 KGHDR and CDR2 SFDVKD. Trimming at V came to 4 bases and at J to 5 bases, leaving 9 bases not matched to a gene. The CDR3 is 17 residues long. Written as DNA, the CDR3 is TGTGCCACCAGTGACCCGAGGCTAGCGGGAGGGGGAGATACGCAGTATTTT. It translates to CATSDPRLAGGGDTQYF.

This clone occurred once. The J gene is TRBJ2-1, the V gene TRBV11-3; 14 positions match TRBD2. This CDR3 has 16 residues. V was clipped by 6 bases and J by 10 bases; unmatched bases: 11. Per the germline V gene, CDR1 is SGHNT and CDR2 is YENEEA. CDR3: CASSLGGLAGADEQFF. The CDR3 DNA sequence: TGTGCCAGCAGTTTGGGGGGACTAGCGGGAGCGGACGAGCAGTTCTTC.

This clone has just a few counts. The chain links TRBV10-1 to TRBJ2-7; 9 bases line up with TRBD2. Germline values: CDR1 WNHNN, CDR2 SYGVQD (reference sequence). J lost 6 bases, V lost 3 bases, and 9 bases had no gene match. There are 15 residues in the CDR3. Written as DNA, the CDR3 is TGCGCCAGCAGTGACAAGGCGGGAGGGCCCAGCGAGCAGTACTTC. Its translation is CASSDKAGGPSEQYF.

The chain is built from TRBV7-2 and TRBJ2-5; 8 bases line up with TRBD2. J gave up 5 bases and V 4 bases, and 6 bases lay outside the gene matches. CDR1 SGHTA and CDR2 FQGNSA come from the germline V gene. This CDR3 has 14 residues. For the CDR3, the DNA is TGTGCCAGCAGCTCGCTAGCGGGCGGGGAGACCCAGTACTTC. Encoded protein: CASSSLAGGETQYF.

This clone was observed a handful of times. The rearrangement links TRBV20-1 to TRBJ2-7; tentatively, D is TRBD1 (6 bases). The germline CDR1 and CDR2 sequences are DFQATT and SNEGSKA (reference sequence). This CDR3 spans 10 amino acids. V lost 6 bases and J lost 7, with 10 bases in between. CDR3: CSARDIEQYF. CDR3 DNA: TGCAGTGCCCGGGACATTGAGCAGTACTTC.

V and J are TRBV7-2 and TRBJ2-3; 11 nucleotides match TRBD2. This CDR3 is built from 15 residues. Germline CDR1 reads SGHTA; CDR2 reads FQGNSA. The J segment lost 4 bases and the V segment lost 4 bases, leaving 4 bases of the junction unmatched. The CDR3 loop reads CASSSTSGSADTQYF. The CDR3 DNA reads TGTGCCAGCAGCTCAACTAGCGGGAGTGCAGATACGCAGTATTTT.